This TCR beta chain is from a study of T cell responses to AZD1222 COVID-19 vaccine. This clone was seen just once. Method: immunoSEQ multiplex PCR; TCRdb's copy keeps in-frame clones and lacks some. The repertoire holds some 100,000 clones, with approximately 91% as singletons. Per the germline V gene, CDR1 is SGHTA and CDR2 is FQGNSA. Trimming stripped 5 bases from V and 4 bases from J, with 18 bases between. CDR3 length: 16 amino acids. This receptor was obtained from an adult in good health. The V call is TRBV7-2, the J call TRBJ2-1; D perhaps matches TRBD2 (5 bases). The sample consisted of peripheral blood, taken on day 0 of AZD1222 vaccination. The CDR3 DNA reads as TGTGCCAGCAGCCTTCTATCGGGAACCCCTTACAATGAGCAGTTCTTC. Translating it yields CASSLLSGTPYNEQFF.